This T cell receptor beta chain derives from a study of response to subunit inactivated influenza vaccine. Broader study findings: The authors put forward the suggestion that each seasonal influenza vaccination may bring in only a limited number of new T cells.

Using its own MiXCR run on the RT-PCR reads, TCRdb lists one record per CDR3 protein. The data contain hundreds of thousands of distinct CDR3 sequences, approximately 14% of them singletons. A note on this clonotype: What it binds is not known. At one boundary the junction diverges from the germline segment, which might be a read error.

This CDR3 has 19 residues. From germline, CDR1 is DFQATT and CDR2 SNEGSKA (reference sequence). Specimen: PBMCs from blood, collected about 14 days before vaccination. This TCR was recovered from a man aged 45-65 years who received an inactivated influenza vaccine. The chain carries TRBV20-1 and TRBJ1-6; D is unclear. CDR3 amino acids: CSARDTSGWGSSYNSPLHF. In DNA form, the CDR3 reads TGCAGTGCTAGAGATACCAGCGGGTGGGGAAGCTCCTATAATTCACCCCTGCACTTT.